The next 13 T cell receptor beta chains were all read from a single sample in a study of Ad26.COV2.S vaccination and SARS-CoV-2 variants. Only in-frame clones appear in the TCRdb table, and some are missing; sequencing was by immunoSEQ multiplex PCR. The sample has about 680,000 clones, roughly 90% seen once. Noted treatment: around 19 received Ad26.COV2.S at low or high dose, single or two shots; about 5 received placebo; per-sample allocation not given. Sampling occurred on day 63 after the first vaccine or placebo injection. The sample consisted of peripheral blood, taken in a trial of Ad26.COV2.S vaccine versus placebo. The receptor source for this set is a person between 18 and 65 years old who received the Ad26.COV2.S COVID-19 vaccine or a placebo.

CDR3 sequence (DNA): TGTGCCAGCAGTGATCAGGGAACTAACTATGGCTACACCTTC. Protein: CASSDQGTNYGYTF. The V and J genes are TRBV2 and TRBJ1-2, with D maybe TRBD1 (5 bases). From germline, CDR1 is SNHLY and CDR2 FYNNEI. The V gene lost 3 bases and the J gene lost 0 bases, with 8 bases spanning the gap. CDR3 size: 14 residues.

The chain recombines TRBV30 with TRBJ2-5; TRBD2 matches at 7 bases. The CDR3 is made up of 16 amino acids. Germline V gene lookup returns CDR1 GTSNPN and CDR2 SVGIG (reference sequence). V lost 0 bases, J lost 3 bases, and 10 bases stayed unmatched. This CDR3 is CAWSVRYGSGEETQYF. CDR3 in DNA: TGTGCCTGGAGTGTAAGGTACGGCAGCGGGGAAGAGACCCAGTACTTC.

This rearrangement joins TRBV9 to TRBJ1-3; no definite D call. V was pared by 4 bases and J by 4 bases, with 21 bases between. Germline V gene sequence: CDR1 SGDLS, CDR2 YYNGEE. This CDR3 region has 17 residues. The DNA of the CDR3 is TGTGCCAGCAGCCCCCAAGGAGGCAGCGGATACGGAAACACCATATATTTT. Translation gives CASSPQGGSGYGNTIYF.

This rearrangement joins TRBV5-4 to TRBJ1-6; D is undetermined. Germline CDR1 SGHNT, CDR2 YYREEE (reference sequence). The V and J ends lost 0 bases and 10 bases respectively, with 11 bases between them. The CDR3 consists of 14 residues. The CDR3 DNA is TGTGCCAGCAGCTTGGAGGGTTTCTACTCACCCCTCCACTTT. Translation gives CASSLEGFYSPLHF.

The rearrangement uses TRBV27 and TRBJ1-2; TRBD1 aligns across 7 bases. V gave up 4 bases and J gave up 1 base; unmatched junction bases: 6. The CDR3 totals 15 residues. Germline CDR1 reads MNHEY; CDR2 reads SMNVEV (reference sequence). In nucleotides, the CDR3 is TGTGCCAGCAGTTATGACAGGGATTTTAACTATGGCTACACCTTC. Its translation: CASSYDRDFNYGYTF.

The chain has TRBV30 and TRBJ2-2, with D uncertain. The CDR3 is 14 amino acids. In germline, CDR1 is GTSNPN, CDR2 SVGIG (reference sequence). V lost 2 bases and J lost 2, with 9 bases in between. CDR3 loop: CAWSSRLNTGELFF. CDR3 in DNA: TGTGCCTGGAGTTCTCGGTTAAACACCGGGGAGCTGTTTTTT.

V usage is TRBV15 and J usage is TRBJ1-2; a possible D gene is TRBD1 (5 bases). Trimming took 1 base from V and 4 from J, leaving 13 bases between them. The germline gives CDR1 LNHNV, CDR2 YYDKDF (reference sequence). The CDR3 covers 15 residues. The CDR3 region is CATSRVPGGPYGYTF. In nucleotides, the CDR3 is TGTGCCACCAGCAGAGTCCCCGGGGGTCCCTATGGCTACACCTTC.

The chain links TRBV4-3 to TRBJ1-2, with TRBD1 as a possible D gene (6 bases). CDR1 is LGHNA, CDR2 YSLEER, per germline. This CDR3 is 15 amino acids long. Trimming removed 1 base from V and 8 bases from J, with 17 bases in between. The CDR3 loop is CASSQVRAQGSGYTF. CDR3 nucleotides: TGCGCCAGCAGCCAAGTAAGGGCACAGGGTAGCGGCTACACCTTC.

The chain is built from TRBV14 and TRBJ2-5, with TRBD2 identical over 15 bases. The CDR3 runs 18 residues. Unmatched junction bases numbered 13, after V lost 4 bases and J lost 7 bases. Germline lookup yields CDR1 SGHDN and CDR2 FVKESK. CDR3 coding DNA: TGTGCCAGCAGCCGGACTAGCGGGAGGGCCGGGGAGGAATCGACCCAGTACTTC. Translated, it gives CASSRTSGRAGEESTQYF. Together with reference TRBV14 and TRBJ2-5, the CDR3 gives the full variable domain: EAGVTQFPSHSVIEKGQTVTLRCDPISGHDNLYWYRRVMGKEIKFLLHFVKESKQDESGMPNNRFLAERTGGTYSTLKVQPAELEDSGVYFCASSRTSGRAGEESTQYFGPGTRLLVL.

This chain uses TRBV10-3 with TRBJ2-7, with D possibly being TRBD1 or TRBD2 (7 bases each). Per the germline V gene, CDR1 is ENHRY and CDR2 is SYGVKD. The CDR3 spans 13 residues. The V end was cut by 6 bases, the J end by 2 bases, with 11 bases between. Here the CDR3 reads CAIRAGQPYEQYF. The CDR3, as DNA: TGTGCCATCAGAGCGGGACAGCCCTACGAGCAGTACTTC.

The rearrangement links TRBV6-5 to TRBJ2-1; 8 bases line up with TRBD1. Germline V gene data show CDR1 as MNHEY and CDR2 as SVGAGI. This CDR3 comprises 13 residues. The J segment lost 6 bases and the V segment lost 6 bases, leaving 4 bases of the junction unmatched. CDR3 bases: TGTGCCAGCAGGAGGACAGGGATCAATGAGCAGTTCTTC. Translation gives CASRRTGINEQFF.

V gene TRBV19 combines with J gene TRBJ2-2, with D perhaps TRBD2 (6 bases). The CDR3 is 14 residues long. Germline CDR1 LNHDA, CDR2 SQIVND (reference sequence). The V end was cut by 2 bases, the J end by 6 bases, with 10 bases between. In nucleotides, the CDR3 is TGTGCCAGTAGTATATGGGGGGTGGCCGGGGAGCTGTTTTTT. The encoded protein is CASSIWGVAGELFF. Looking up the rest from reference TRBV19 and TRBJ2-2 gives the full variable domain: DGGITQSPKYLFRKEGQNVTLSCEQNLNHDAMYWYRQDPGQGLRLIYYSQIVNDFQKGDIAEGYSVSREKKESFPLTVTSAQKNPTAFYLCASSIWGVAGELFFGEGSRLTVL.

The CDR3 DNA follows: TGTGCCTGTCCTAGCGGGGGCTCCTACAATGAGCAGTTCTTC. Protein product: CACPSGGSYNEQFF. The chain is built from TRBV30 and TRBJ2-1, with 10 bases identical to TRBD2. Germline V lookup: CDR1 GTSNPN, CDR2 SVGIG (reference sequence). CDR3 length equals 14 residues. The junction had 2 bases not matched to a gene; V was cut back by 6 bases and J by 0 bases.